Below, 11 T cell receptor beta chains from the same sample are listed, as sequenced in a study of cytomegalovirus exposure and HLA in healthy donors. Vbeta (60) and Jbeta (13) primers were used in the PCR. Clones were read by immunoSEQ multiplex PCR, and TCRdb kept only the in-frame ones, dropping some. The data hold 90,000 to 100,000 clones, with roughly 76% observed a single time. Sequencing was done on a sample of PBMCs. Receptors were obtained from a female donor in good health and CMV-seronegative.

The chain uses TRBV10-1 and TRBJ2-2; D possibly corresponds to TRBD1 (6 bases). This CDR3 region has 13 residues. The V end was cut by 6 bases, the J end by 7 bases, with 12 bases between. Germline assignment: CDR1 WNHNN and CDR2 SYGVQD (reference sequence). Written as DNA, the CDR3 is TGCGCCAGCAGCGAACAGGGAAACGGGGAGCTGTTTTTT. It encodes CASSEQGNGELFF.

The gene calls are TRBV29-1 and TRBJ1-2; TRBD1 agrees at 7 bases. V dropped 3 bases and J dropped 1; count of bases not matched to a gene: 2. Germline V gene sequence: CDR1 SQVTM, CDR2 ANQGSEA. The CDR3 totals 13 residues. CDR3 region: CSVETGFNYGYTF. In DNA form, the CDR3 reads TGCAGCGTTGAGACAGGGTTTAACTATGGCTACACCTTC.

The chain has TRBV19 and TRBJ2-1; D perhaps matches TRBD1 (5 bases). Germline lookup yields CDR1 LNHDA and CDR2 SQIVND (reference sequence). Trimming pared 7 bases from V and 1 base from J, leaving 17 bases between. The CDR3 covers 16 residues. In nucleotides, the CDR3 is TGTGCCAGTAACATACAGGTCACCGGTTCCTACAATGAGCAGTTCTTC. Amino acids: CASNIQVTGSYNEQFF.

J is TRBJ1-6 and V is TRBV5-1; TRBD1 might be the D (5 bases). The CDR3 is made up of 15 amino acids. Trimming cost V 0 bases and J 7 bases, with 11 bases left between them. Looked up from germline, CDR1 is SGHRS and CDR2 is YFSETQ. The CDR3 spells CASSLGVPGNSPLHF. CDR3 bases: TGCGCCAGCAGCTTGGGTGTTCCAGGGAATTCACCCCTCCACTTT.

The chain uses TRBV6-5 and TRBJ2-1; D is perhaps TRBD1 (6 bases). V lost 5 bases and J 4 bases, leaving 15 bases between the germline ends. This CDR3 is built from 15 residues. The germline CDR1 and CDR2 sequences are MNHEY and SVGAGI. The CDR3 DNA reads as TGTGCCAGCAGTCTAGGGACACTTGTATACAATGAGCAGTTCTTC. Translating gives CASSLGTLVYNEQFF.

This clone appeared a few times. The chain has TRBV6-1 and TRBJ1-2, with 9 bases identical to TRBD1. The V and J ends lost 6 bases and 8 bases, in that order; junction bases with no gene match: 7. The CDR3 loop spans 13 amino acids. The germline CDR1 and CDR2 sequences are MNHNS and SASEGT. In nucleotides, the CDR3 is TGTGCCAGCAGGGGGGACAGGGCGGCGGGCTACACCTTC. It is translated as CASRGDRAAGYTF.

In its sample, this clone was seen a few times. The chain joins TRBV30 to TRBJ2-5, with TRBD2 identical over 7 bases. After removal of 1 base from V and 4 bases from J, the junction contained 6 bases not matched to a gene. Germline loops: CDR1 GTSNPN, CDR2 SVGIG (reference sequence). This CDR3 is 14 amino acids long. The CDR3 DNA sequence: TGTGCCTGGAGTGGGGGCGGGGGTGGAGAGACCCAGTACTTC. Its protein product is CAWSGGGGGETQYF. Variable domain in full (rest from reference TRBV30 and TRBJ2-5): SQTIHQWPATLVQPVGSPLSLECTVEGTSNPNLYWYRQAAGRGLQLLFYSVGIGQISSEVPQNLSASRPQDRQFILSSKKLLLSDSGFYLCAWSGGGGGETQYFGPGTRLLVL.

The chain joins TRBV9 to TRBJ2-2, with D possibly matching TRBD2 (7 bases). The CDR3 has 18 amino acids. With 0 bases removed from V and 2 bases from J, the gap between germline ends came to 17 bases. Germline-derived CDR1 and CDR2 are SGDLS and YYNGEE. CDR3 nucleotides: TGTGCCAGCAGCGTAGCGGGGGGCGGGCAGCCAAACACCGGGGAGCTGTTTTTT. It yields the protein CASSVAGGGQPNTGELFF.

V gene TRBV7-2 combines with J gene TRBJ2-7; the match to TRBD2 covers 10 bases. Germline assignment: CDR1 SGHTA and CDR2 FQGNSA. This CDR3 contains 17 residues. V lost 5 bases to trimming and J lost 6 bases; unmatched junction nucleotides: 16. CDR3 amino acids: CASSVEILAGVPSEQYF. In DNA form, the CDR3 reads TGTGCCAGCAGCGTAGAGATCCTAGCGGGGGTCCCTTCCGAGCAGTACTTC. The full variable domain, in which reference TRBV7-2 and TRBJ2-7 provide the parts outside the CDR3, is GAGVSQSPSNKVTEKGKDVELRCDPISGHTALYWYRQSLGQGLEFLIYFQGNSAPDKSGLPSDRFSAERTGGSVSTLTIQRTQQEDSAVYLCASSVEILAGVPSEQYFGPGTRLTVT.

This clone turned up a few times. V is TRBV7-9 and J is TRBJ2-1; D is uncertain. CDR3 length equals 14 residues. Per germline, CDR1 SEHNR and CDR2 FQNEAQ (reference sequence). Trimming shortened V by 1 base and J by 9 bases, and 13 bases separated the two germline ends. The CDR3 DNA is TGTGCCAGCAGCTTAGGGAGTCTCCCCTCTGAGCAGTTCTTC. This translates into CASSLGSLPSEQFF.

V usage is TRBV4-1 and J usage is TRBJ1-2, with 8 bases aligning to TRBD1. Trimming at V came to 2 bases and at J to 2 bases, leaving 1 base not matched to a gene. Germline CDR1 is MGHRA and CDR2 is YSYEKL. The CDR3 is 14 amino acids. CDR3 residues: CASSQNRGNYGYTF. CDR3 nucleotides: TGCGCCAGCAGCCAAAACAGGGGGAACTATGGCTACACCTTC.